This T cell receptor (beta chain) is from a study of monozygotic twins with inflammatory bowel disease. TCRdb reprocessed the 5' RACE reads, keeping one entry per CDR3 protein, no DNA. With a few hundred thousand distinct CDR3 sequences in the sample, the ten largest clones hold around 1.5%. The CDR3 is 15 residues long. The germline CDR1 and CDR2 sequences are LGHNA and YNFKEQ. The origin of this receptor is a human donor with ulcerative colitis or Crohn's disease, or a healthy co-twin of an affected twin (not recorded which). Input material: blood. J is TRBJ1-1 and V is TRBV4-2; lacking DNA, the TRBD1 call made by TCRdb goes unchecked. This chain's CDR3 is CASSQGQRANTEAFF.